This T cell receptor beta chain was sequenced for a study of blood T cell repertoires in COVID-19. Study-level information: The samples span acute and convalescent COVID-19 from the United States, Italy and Spain.

Original processing methods: Researchers report that nucleated cell counts were estimated from reference gene primer amplification. Only in-frame clones appear in the TCRdb table, and some are missing; sequencing was by immunoSEQ multiplex PCR. V and J calls and clone size follow that table, whereas D and trimming were derived from the DNA. The sample records around 97,000 clones, 88% being singletons. The CDR3 contains 15 residues. The V and J ends lost 2 bases and 6 bases respectively, with 16 bases between them. Sequenced sample: peripheral blood. The receptor comes from a human donor in a cohort sampled during active COVID-19. The rearrangement links TRBV23-1 to TRBJ2-5; D is perhaps TRBD1 (6 bases). Being an ORF, TRBV23-1 has a function that is uncertain. CDR3 region: CASSQRSQGKKTQYF. The CDR3 region has the DNA TGCGCCAGCAGTCAACGCTCACAGGGAAAGAAGACCCAGTACTTC.